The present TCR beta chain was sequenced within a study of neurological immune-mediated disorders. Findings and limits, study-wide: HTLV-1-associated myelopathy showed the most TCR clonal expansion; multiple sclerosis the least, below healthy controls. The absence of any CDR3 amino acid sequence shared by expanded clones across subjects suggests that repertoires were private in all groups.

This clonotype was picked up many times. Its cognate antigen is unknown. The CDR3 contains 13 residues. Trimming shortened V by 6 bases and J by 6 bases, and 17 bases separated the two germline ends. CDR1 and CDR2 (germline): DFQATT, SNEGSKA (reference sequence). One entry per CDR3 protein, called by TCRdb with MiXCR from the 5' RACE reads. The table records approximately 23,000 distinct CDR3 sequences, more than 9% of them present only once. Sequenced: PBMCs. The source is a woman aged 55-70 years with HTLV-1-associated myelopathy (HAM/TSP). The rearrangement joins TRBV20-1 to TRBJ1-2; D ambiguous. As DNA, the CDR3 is TGCAGTGCGAAGTACTGGGCAGGCGATGGCTACACCTTC. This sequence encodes CSAKYWAGDGYTF.